A selection of T cell receptor beta chains follows, all from one sample in a study of beta chain features in type 1 diabetes. Sequenced by immunoSEQ multiplex PCR; TCRdb stores in-frame clones only, minus some. The sample contains about 620,000 clones, 15% to 17% of which appear only once. The specimen sequenced was naive CD4+ T cells from blood. Source of these receptors: a man younger than 35 in good health. The CDR3 runs from the conserved cysteine through the conserved F or W. Fields, in order: clone size, D gene, V gene, J gene, CDR3 DNA, CDR3 protein. A D gene is named only where the DNA matches it firmly. Some rows have no size entry. The others give once, few or many, or a class for an expanded clone.

clone size: few
D gene: TRBD2
V gene: TRBV5-1
J gene: TRBJ2-3
CDR3 DNA: TGCGCCAGCAGCTTGGCCCTAGCGGGGGGGAGCACAGATACGCAGTATTTT
CDR3 protein: CASSLALAGGSTDTQYF

clone size: few
D gene: -
V gene: TRBV7-3
J gene: TRBJ2-2
CDR3 DNA: TGTGCCAGCACTTCCGGTCGGGGCACCGGGGAGCTGTTTTTT
CDR3 protein: CASTSGRGTGELFF

clone size: -
D gene: -
V gene: TRBV7-7
J gene: TRBJ2-1
CDR3 DNA: TGTGCCAGCAGCTTAGCGTATTCAGCCAATGAGCAGTTCTTC
CDR3 protein: CASSLAYSANEQFF

clone size: few
D gene: -
V gene: TRBV4-2
J gene: TRBJ1-4
CDR3 DNA: TGTGCCAGCAGCCAAGATCACCAGGGGAAAGAAAAACTGTTTTTT
CDR3 protein: CASSQDHQGKEKLFF

clone size: few
D gene: -
V gene: TRBV7-2
J gene: TRBJ1-1
CDR3 DNA: TGTGCCAGCAGCGCGGGAGGGGTGGCGCCCTTT
CDR3 protein: CASSAGGVAPF

clone size: -
D gene: -
V gene: TRBV15
J gene: TRBJ1-4
CDR3 DNA: TGTGCCACCAGCGTTCGAGGCGTTGATAATGAAAAACTGTTTTTT
CDR3 protein: CATSVRGVDNEKLFF

clone size: few
D gene: TRBD1
V gene: TRBV28
J gene: TRBJ1-2
CDR3 DNA: TGTGCCAGCAGTGTCGGACAGGGTTCTGGCTACACCTTC
CDR3 protein: CASSVGQGSGYTF

clone size: few
D gene: -
V gene: TRBV18
J gene: TRBJ2-6
CDR3 DNA: TGTGCCAGCTCCCCAGAGCTCGGGTTGGCTGGGGCCAACGTCCTGACTTTC
CDR3 protein: CASSPELGLAGANVLTF

clone size: few
D gene: TRBD2
V gene: TRBV7-9
J gene: TRBJ2-1
CDR3 DNA: TGTGCCAGCAGCTTAGAAGGACTAGCGGAATACAATGAGCAGTTCTTC
CDR3 protein: CASSLEGLAEYNEQFF

clone size: -
D gene: -
V gene: TRBV30
J gene: TRBJ1-1
CDR3 DNA: TGTGCCTGGAGCGACGAAATGCTGAACACTGAAGCTTTCTTT
CDR3 protein: CAWSDEMLNTEAFF

clone size: -
D gene: TRBD1
V gene: TRBV5-4
J gene: TRBJ1-1
CDR3 DNA: TGTGCCAGCAGCCGGGACCCGACAGGGGGGGGTACTGAAGCTTTCTTT
CDR3 protein: CASSRDPTGGGTEAFF

clone size: few
D gene: TRBD1
V gene: TRBV12-5
J gene: TRBJ1-2
CDR3 DNA: TGTGCTAGTGGTTTGGTAATCGGGACAGCGGGTCGGGGTGGCTACACCTTC
CDR3 protein: CASGLVIGTAGRGGYTF

clone size: -
D gene: TRBD1
V gene: TRBV5-1
J gene: TRBJ2-1
CDR3 DNA: TGCGCCAGCAGCATGGGACAGAGCTACAATGAGCAGTTCTTC
CDR3 protein: CASSMGQSYNEQFF

clone size: -
D gene: -
V gene: TRBV19
J gene: TRBJ1-5
CDR3 DNA: TGTGCCAGTAGTAGTCGACAGCTTCTGGGGCAGCCCCAGCATTTT
CDR3 protein: CASSSRQLLGQPQHF

clone size: -
D gene: -
V gene: TRBV5-1
J gene: TRBJ2-7
CDR3 DNA: TGCGCCAGCCGGGCGGCAGAGAGCTCCTACGAGCAGTACTTC
CDR3 protein: CASRAAESSYEQYF

clone size: few
D gene: TRBD1
V gene: TRBV5-4
J gene: TRBJ1-2
CDR3 DNA: TGTGCCAGCACCAAATACCGGGACAGCAGGGGCTACACCTTC
CDR3 protein: CASTKYRDSRGYTF

clone size: -
D gene: TRBD1
V gene: TRBV19
J gene: TRBJ1-4
CDR3 DNA: TGTGCCAGTAGAGCGACAGGGGTGGGTGAAAAACTGTTTTTT
CDR3 protein: CASRATGVGEKLFF

clone size: -
D gene: TRBD2
V gene: TRBV10-3
J gene: TRBJ2-5
CDR3 DNA: TGTGCCATCAGTGACATGGTTCTAGCGGGAGCTTCCCAAGAGACCCAGTACTTC
CDR3 protein: CAISDMVLAGASQETQYF

clone size: few
D gene: TRBD1
V gene: TRBV5-1
J gene: TRBJ2-7
CDR3 DNA: TGCGCCAGCACCGAGACAGGGGCCTACGAGCAGTACTTC
CDR3 protein: CASTETGAYEQYF

clone size: few
D gene: TRBD2
V gene: TRBV11-3
J gene: TRBJ2-2
CDR3 DNA: TGTGCCAGCAGCGGAAACGGGCTAGCGGGGATAGACGGGGAGCTGTTTTTT
CDR3 protein: CASSGNGLAGIDGELFF

clone size: -
D gene: -
V gene: TRBV5-1
J gene: TRBJ1-1
CDR3 DNA: TGCGCCAGCAGCTCCGCCGGGACATCAAATTGGCCTTTCTTT
CDR3 protein: CASSSAGTSNWPFF

clone size: few
D gene: TRBD2
V gene: TRBV5-1
J gene: TRBJ2-2
CDR3 DNA: TGCGCCAGCAGCTCAGAGCGGGAGCCAGCTAACGGGGAGCTGTTTTTT
CDR3 protein: CASSSEREPANGELFF

clone size: -
D gene: -
V gene: TRBV7-3
J gene: TRBJ2-3
CDR3 DNA: TGTGCCAGCAGCTTACTACTAGGGGTAGCAGATACGCAGTATTTT
CDR3 protein: CASSLLLGVADTQYF

clone size: -
D gene: -
V gene: TRBV14
J gene: TRBJ1-1
CDR3 DNA: TGTGCCAGCAGCCCGCAGCAGCGGGCCCTGAACACTGAAGCTTTCTTT
CDR3 protein: CASSPQQRALNTEAFF

clone size: few
D gene: -
V gene: TRBV7-2
J gene: TRBJ1-1
CDR3 DNA: TGTGCCAGCAGCTTATTCGTCATGAACACTGAAGCTTTCTTT
CDR3 protein: CASSLFVMNTEAFF

clone size: -
D gene: -
V gene: TRBV4-3
J gene: TRBJ2-7
CDR3 DNA: TGCGCCAGCAGCCAGAAAGGGTCCTACGAGCAGTACTTC
CDR3 protein: CASSQKGSYEQYF

clone size: few
D gene: -
V gene: TRBV5-6
J gene: TRBJ1-3
CDR3 DNA: TGTGCCAGCAGCTCCGGACAGAGCTCTGGAAACACCATATATTTT
CDR3 protein: CASSSGQSSGNTIYF

clone size: few
D gene: TRBD1
V gene: TRBV6-5
J gene: TRBJ1-2
CDR3 DNA: TGTGCCAGCAGTTACCGGGACAGGGGTGATGGCTACACCTTC
CDR3 protein: CASSYRDRGDGYTF

clone size: -
D gene: TRBD2
V gene: TRBV11-3
J gene: TRBJ2-3
CDR3 DNA: TGTGCCAGCAGCTTCTTCTACTTGGGACTAGCGGGGAACACAGATACGCAGTATTTT
CDR3 protein: CASSFFYLGLAGNTDTQYF

clone size: -
D gene: -
V gene: TRBV4-3
J gene: TRBJ2-6
CDR3 DNA: TGCGCCAGCAGCCAAGATATCGGGGGTTCCCCTGGGGCCAACGTCCTGACTTTC
CDR3 protein: CASSQDIGGSPGANVLTF

clone size: -
D gene: TRBD1
V gene: TRBV30
J gene: TRBJ1-1
CDR3 DNA: TGTGCCTGGAGGCTAACAGGGGTTTTAGCTGAAGCTTTCTTT
CDR3 protein: CAWRLTGVLAEAFF

clone size: few
D gene: -
V gene: TRBV27
J gene: TRBJ1-4
CDR3 DNA: TGTGCCAGCAGAAAGGGACAACAGTCCGAAAAACTGTTTTTT
CDR3 protein: CASRKGQQSEKLFF

clone size: -
D gene: -
V gene: TRBV30
J gene: TRBJ2-5
CDR3 DNA: TGTGCCTGGAGGATAGAGACCCAGTACTTC
CDR3 protein: CAWRIETQYF

clone size: few
D gene: TRBD1
V gene: TRBV9
J gene: TRBJ2-6
CDR3 DNA: TGTGCCAGCAGCCCACAGGGGGCTCCCCCCTCTGGGGCCAACGTCCTGACTTTC
CDR3 protein: CASSPQGAPPSGANVLTF

clone size: -
D gene: -
V gene: TRBV7-2
J gene: TRBJ1-6
CDR3 DNA: TGTGCCAGCAGCTTGAAGACGGAGGGTTCACCCCTCCACTTT
CDR3 protein: CASSLKTEGSPLHF

clone size: -
D gene: -
V gene: TRBV15
J gene: TRBJ1-4
CDR3 DNA: TGTGCCACCAGCCGTGATCTTAATGAAAAACTGTTTTTT
CDR3 protein: CATSRDLNEKLFF

clone size: few
D gene: -
V gene: TRBV18
J gene: TRBJ1-1
CDR3 DNA: TGTGCCAGCTCACGCAGGCAGAAGGACACTGAAGCTTTCTTT
CDR3 protein: CASSRRQKDTEAFF

clone size: -
D gene: TRBD1
V gene: TRBV14
J gene: TRBJ1-1
CDR3 DNA: TGTGCCAGCAGCCGAGTTCAAAACAGGGGCACTGAAGCTTTCTTT
CDR3 protein: CASSRVQNRGTEAFF

clone size: few
D gene: -
V gene: TRBV29-1
J gene: TRBJ1-1
CDR3 DNA: TGCAGCGTTGAAGAGGCGGGTAGGGCGAACACTGAAGCTTTCTTT
CDR3 protein: CSVEEAGRANTEAFF

clone size: -
D gene: TRBD1
V gene: TRBV25-1
J gene: TRBJ1-2
CDR3 DNA: TGTGCCAGCAGTGCGTGGACAGGGGGCGACGATGGCTACACCTTC
CDR3 protein: CASSAWTGGDDGYTF

clone size: few
D gene: -
V gene: TRBV7-9
J gene: TRBJ2-2
CDR3 DNA: TGTGCCAGCAGCCCAGGATATACCGGGACAAACACCGGGGAGCTGTTTTTT
CDR3 protein: CASSPGYTGTNTGELFF

clone size: -
D gene: -
V gene: TRBV2
J gene: TRBJ1-2
CDR3 DNA: TGTGCCAGCAGTGAAGCGCTTCGGTGGCGGAACTATGGCTACACCTTC
CDR3 protein: CASSEALRWRNYGYTF

clone size: few
D gene: -
V gene: TRBV5-1
J gene: TRBJ2-5
CDR3 DNA: TGCGCCAGCAGCGGTTGGGGGGTGAAACCTCAAGAGACCCAGTACTTC
CDR3 protein: CASSGWGVKPQETQYF

clone size: few
D gene: TRBD1
V gene: TRBV11-1
J gene: TRBJ2-1
CDR3 DNA: TGTGCCAGCAGCTCACGATTCGGACAGGGGGCTCATGAGCAGTTCTTC
CDR3 protein: CASSSRFGQGAHEQFF

clone size: -
D gene: -
V gene: TRBV4-1
J gene: TRBJ2-3
CDR3 DNA: TGCGCCAGCAGCCAACAACCGGGTGAGACAGATACGCAGTATTTT
CDR3 protein: CASSQQPGETDTQYF

clone size: few
D gene: TRBD1
V gene: TRBV29-1
J gene: TRBJ1-5
CDR3 DNA: TGCAGCGTTGAGACAGGGGCGGATCAGCCCCAGCATTTT
CDR3 protein: CSVETGADQPQHF

clone size: -
D gene: -
V gene: TRBV7-9
J gene: TRBJ2-1
CDR3 DNA: TGTGCCAGCAGCTTAGCGGGCTCCCCTCGGGGCAATGAGCAGTTCTTC
CDR3 protein: CASSLAGSPRGNEQFF

clone size: few
D gene: TRBD1
V gene: TRBV5-1
J gene: TRBJ2-7
CDR3 DNA: TGCGCCAGCAGCTTGGTCAACCGGGACAGGGGGAACGAGCAGTACTTC
CDR3 protein: CASSLVNRDRGNEQYF

clone size: -
D gene: -
V gene: TRBV4-1
J gene: TRBJ2-1
CDR3 DNA: TGCGCCAGCAGCCAAGTTGCGGCCGGCTCCTACAATGAGCAGTTCTTC
CDR3 protein: CASSQVAAGSYNEQFF

clone size: few
D gene: -
V gene: TRBV7-9
J gene: TRBJ1-4
CDR3 DNA: TGTGCCAGCAGCCCGAGTCTTTGGGATACAAAACTGTTTTTT
CDR3 protein: CASSPSLWDTKLFF